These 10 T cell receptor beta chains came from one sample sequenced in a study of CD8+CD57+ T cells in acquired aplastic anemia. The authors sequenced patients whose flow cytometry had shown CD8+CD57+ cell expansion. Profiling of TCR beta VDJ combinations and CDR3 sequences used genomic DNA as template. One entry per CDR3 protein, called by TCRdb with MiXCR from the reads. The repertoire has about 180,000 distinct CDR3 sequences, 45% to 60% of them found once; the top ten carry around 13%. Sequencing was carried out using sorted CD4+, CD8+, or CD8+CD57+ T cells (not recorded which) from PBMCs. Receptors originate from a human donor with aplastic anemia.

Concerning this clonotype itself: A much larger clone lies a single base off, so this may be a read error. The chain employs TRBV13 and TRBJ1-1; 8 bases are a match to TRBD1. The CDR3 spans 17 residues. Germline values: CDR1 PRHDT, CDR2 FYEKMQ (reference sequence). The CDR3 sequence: CASNPVGRGLGNTEASF. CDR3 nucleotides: TGTGCCAGCAATCCCGTGGGCAGGGGGCTTGGGAACACTGAAGCTTCCTTT.

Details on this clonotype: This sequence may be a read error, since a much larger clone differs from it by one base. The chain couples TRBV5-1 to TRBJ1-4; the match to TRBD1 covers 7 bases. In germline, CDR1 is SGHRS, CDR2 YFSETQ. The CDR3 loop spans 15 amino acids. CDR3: CASSSLGQTNEKPFF. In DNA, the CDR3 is TGCGCCAGCAGCTCGCTGGGACAGACGAATGAAAAACCGTTTTTT.

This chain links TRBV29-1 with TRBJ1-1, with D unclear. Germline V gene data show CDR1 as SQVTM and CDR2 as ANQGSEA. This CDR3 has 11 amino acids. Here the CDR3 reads CTARRSGEAFF. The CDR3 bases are TGCACCGCGAGGAGATCTGGTGAAGCTTTCTTT.

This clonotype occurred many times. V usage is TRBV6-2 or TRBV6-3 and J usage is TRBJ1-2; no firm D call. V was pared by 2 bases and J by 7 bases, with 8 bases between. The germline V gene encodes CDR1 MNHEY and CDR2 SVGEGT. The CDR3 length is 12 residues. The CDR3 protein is CASSYRVAGYTF. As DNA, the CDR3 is TGTGCCAGCAGTTACAGGGTGGCTGGCTACACCTTC.

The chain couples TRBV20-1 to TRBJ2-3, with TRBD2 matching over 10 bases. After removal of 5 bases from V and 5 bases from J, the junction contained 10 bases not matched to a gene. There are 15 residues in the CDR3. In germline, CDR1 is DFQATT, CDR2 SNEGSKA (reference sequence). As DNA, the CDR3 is TGCAGTGCTGGTGGGACTAGCGCGGGCCAAGATACGCAGTATTTT. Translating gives CSAGGTSAGQDTQYF.

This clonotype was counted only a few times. The CDR3 spells CSARPTGRSSYEQYF. CDR3 coding DNA: TGCAGTGCTAGGCCTACGGGACGGAGCTCCTACGAGCAGTACTTC. V and J are TRBV20-1 and TRBJ2-7, with D perhaps matching TRBD1 or TRBD2 (5 bases each). The length of the CDR3 is 15 residues. Germline CDR1 and CDR2: DFQATT and SNEGSKA (reference sequence). Trimming cost V 3 bases and J 0 bases, with 15 bases left between them.

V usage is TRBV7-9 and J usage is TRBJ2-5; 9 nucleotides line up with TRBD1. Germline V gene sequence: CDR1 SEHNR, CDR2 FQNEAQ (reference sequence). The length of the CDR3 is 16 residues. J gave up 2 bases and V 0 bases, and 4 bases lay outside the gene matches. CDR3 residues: CASSLAPDRGQETQYF. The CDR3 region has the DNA TGTGCCAGCAGCTTAGCTCCCGACAGGGGGCAAGAGACCCAGTACTTC.

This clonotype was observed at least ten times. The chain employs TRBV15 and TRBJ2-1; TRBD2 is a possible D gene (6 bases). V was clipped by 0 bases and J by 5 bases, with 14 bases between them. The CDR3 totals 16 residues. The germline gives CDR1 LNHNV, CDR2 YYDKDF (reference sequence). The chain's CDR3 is CATSRERLAPDNEQFF. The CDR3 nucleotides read TGTGCCACCAGCAGAGAGAGGCTAGCGCCCGACAATGAGCAGTTCTTC.

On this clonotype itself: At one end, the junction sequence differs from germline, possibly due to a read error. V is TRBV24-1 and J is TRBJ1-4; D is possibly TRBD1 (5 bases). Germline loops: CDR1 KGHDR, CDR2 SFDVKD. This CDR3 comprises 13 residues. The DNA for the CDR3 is TGTGCCACCAGTGTTCACGGGAGGGGAAAACTGCTTTTT. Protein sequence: CATSVHGRGKLLF.

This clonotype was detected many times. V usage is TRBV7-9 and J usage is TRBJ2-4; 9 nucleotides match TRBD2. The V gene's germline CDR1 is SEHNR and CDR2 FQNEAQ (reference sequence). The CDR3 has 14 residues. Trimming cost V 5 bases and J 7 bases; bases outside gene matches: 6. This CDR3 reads CASSLGAGGNIQYF. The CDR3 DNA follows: TGTGCCAGCAGCCTCGGTGCGGGGGGGAACATTCAGTACTTC.